This paragraph covers one T cell receptor beta chain sequence. V shed 3 bases, J shed 12 bases, and the junction held 9 bases outside the gene matches. Germline V gene lookup returns CDR1 WNHNN and CDR2 SYGVQD (reference sequence). The CDR3 has 14 amino acids. Participants were placed into cohorts based on the clinical history they reported. This sample was taken from a study of blood T cell repertoires in COVID-19. About the study: Samples came from the United States, Italy and Spain, spanning acute and convalescent COVID-19.

The method was immunoSEQ multiplex PCR; TCRdb's version includes in-frame clones alone and lacks a portion of them. This table has around 64,000 clones, about 66% appearing once. The receptor comes from an older woman who had been exposed to COVID-19. Sequenced material: PBMCs or T cells enriched from blood (not recorded which). The chain carries TRBV10-1 and TRBJ2-1, with 9 bases identical to TRBD2. DNA for the CDR3: TGCGCCAGCAGTGAATCTAGCGGGATAATAGGGCAGTTCTTC. Amino acid sequence: CASSESSGIIGQFF.